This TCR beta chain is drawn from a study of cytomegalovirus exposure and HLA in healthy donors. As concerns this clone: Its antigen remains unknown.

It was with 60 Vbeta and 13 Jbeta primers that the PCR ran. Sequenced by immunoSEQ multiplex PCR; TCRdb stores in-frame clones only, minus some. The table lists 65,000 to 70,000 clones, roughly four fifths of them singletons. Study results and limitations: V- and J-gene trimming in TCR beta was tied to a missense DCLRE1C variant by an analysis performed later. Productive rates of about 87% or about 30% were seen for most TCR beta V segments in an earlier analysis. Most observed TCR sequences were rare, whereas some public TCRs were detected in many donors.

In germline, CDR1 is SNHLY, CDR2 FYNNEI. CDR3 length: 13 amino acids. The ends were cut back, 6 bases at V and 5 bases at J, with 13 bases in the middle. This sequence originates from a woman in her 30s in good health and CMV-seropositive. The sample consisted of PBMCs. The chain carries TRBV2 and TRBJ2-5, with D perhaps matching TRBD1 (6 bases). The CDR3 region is CASSIQGEETQYF. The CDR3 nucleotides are TGTGCCAGCAGCATACAGGGTGAGGAGACCCAGTACTTC.